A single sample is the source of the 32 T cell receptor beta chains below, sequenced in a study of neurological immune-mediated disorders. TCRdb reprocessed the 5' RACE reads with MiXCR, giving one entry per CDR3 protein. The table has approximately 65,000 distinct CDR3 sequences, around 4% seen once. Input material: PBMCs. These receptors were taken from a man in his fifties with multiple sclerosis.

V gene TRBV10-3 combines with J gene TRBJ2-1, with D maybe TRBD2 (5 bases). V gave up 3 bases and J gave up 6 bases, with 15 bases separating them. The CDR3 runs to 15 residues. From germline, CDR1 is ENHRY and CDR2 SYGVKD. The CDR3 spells CAISDPSTGFNEQFF. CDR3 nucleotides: TGTGCCATCAGTGATCCTAGCACTGGGTTCAATGAGCAGTTCTTC.

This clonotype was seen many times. The CDR3 loop is CASSQGTAGYNEQFF. In nucleotides, the CDR3 is TGCGCCAGCAGCCAAGGGACAGCGGGATACAATGAGCAGTTCTTC. The chain couples TRBV4-1 to TRBJ2-1, with D tentatively TRBD2 (7 bases). The CDR3 extends over 15 amino acids. Germline CDR1 is MGHRA and CDR2 is YSYEKL. The V end was cut by 1 base, the J end by 4 bases, with 11 bases between.

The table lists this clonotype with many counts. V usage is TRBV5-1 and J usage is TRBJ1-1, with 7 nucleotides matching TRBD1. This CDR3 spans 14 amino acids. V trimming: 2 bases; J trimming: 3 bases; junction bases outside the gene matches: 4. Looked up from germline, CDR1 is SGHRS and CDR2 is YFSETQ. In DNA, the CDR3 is TGCGCCAGCAGCTTTCGAGGGGGCGACACTGAAGCTTTCTTT. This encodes CASSFRGGDTEAFF.

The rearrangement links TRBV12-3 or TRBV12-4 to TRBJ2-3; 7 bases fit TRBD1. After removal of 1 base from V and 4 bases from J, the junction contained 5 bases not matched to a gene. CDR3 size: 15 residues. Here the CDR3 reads CASSLVGQRSDTQYF. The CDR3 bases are TGTGCCAGCAGTTTAGTGGGACAGCGCTCAGATACGCAGTATTTT.

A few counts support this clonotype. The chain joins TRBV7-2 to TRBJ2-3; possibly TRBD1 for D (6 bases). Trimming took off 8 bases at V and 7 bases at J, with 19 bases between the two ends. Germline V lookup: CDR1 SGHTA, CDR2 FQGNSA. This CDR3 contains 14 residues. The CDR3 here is CASLKTPGVNTQYF. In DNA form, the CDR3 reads TGTGCCAGCCTAAAAACCCCAGGGGTAAATACGCAGTATTTT.

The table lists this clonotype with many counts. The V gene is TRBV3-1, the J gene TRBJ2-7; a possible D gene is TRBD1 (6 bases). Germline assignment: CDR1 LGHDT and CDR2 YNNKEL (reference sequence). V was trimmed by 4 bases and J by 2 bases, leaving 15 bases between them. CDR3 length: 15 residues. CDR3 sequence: CASSRSRGGPYEQYF. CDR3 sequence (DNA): TGTGCCAGCAGCCGCTCTCGAGGGGGACCCTACGAGCAGTACTTC.

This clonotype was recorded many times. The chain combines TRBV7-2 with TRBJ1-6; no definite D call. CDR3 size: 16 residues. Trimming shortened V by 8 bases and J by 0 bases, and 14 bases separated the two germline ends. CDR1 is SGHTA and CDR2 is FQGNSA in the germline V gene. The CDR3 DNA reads TGTGCCAGCTCTCGATCCCTTAGCTCCTATAATTCACCCCTCCACTTT. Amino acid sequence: CASSRSLSSYNSPLHF.

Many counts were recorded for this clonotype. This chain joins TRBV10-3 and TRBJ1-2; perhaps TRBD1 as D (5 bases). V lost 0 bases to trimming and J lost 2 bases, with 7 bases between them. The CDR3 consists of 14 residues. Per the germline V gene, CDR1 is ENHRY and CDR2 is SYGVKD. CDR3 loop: CAISESGPNYGYTF. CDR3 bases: TGTGCCATCAGTGAGTCGGGACCGAACTATGGCTACACCTTC.

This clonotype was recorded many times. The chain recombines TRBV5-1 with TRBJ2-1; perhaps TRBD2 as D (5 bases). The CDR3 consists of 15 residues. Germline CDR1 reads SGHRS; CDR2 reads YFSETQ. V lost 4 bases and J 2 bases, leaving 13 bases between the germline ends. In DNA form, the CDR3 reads TGCGCCAGCAGCCCGGACTTGCTCACCTACAATGAGCAGTTCTTC. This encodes CASSPDLLTYNEQFF.

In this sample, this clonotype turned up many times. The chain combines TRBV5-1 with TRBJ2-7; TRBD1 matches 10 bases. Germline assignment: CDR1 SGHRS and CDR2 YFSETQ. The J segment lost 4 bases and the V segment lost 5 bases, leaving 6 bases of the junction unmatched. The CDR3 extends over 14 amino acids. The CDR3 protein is CASRNRDRGYEQYF. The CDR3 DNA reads TGCGCCAGCAGGAACCGGGACAGGGGTTACGAGCAGTACTTC.

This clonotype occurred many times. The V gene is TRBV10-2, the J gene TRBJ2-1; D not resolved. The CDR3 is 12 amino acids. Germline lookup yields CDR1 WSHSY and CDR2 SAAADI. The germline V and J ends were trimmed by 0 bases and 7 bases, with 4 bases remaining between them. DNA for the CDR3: TGCGCCAGCAGTGAGTCGAGTAATGAGCAGTTCTTC. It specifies CASSESSNEQFF.

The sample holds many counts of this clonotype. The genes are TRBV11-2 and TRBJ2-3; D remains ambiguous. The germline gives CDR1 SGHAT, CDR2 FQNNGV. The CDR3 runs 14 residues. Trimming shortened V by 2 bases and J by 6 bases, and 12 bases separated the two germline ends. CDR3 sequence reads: CASSLSLGPDTQYF. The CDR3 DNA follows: TGTGCCAGCAGCTTAAGTCTCGGGCCGGATACGCAGTATTTT.

The DNA of the CDR3 is TGTGCCAGCAGTCACGGACGGGGCTCCTACAATGAGCAGTTCTTC. Translating gives CASSHGRGSYNEQFF. This chain connects TRBV12-3 or TRBV12-4 to TRBJ2-1, with D tentatively TRBD2 (5 bases). Trimming took off 5 bases at V and 0 bases at J, with 11 bases between the two ends. The CDR3 length is 15 residues.

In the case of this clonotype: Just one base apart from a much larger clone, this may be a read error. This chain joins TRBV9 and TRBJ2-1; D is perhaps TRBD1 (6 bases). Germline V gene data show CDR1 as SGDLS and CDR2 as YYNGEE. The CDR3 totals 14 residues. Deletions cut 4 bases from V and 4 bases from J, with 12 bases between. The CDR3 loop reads CASSRDMEYNEQFF. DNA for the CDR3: TGTGCCAGCAGCAGGGACATGGAATACAATGAGCAGTTCTTC.

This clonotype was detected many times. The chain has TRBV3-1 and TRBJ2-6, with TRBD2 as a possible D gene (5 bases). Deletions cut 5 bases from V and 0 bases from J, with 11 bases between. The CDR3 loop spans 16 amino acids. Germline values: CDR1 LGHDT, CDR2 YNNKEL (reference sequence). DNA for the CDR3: TGTGCCAGCAGCACTCGACTAACCTCTGGGGCCAACGTCCTGACTTTC. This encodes CASSTRLTSGANVLTF.

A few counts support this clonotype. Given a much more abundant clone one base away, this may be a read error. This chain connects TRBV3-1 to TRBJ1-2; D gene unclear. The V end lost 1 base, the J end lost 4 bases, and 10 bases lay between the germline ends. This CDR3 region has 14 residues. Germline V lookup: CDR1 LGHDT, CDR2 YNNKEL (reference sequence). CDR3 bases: TGTGCCAGCAGCCAAGGAAAGACCACCTATGGCTACACCTTC. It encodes CASSQGKTTYGYTF.

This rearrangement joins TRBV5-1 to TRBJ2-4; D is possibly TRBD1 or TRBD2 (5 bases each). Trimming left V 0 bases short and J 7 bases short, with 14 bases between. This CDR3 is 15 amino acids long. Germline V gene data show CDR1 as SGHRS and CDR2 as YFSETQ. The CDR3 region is CASSLEGKRENIQYF. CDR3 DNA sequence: TGCGCCAGCAGCTTGGAGGGGAAGAGGGAGAACATTCAGTACTTC.

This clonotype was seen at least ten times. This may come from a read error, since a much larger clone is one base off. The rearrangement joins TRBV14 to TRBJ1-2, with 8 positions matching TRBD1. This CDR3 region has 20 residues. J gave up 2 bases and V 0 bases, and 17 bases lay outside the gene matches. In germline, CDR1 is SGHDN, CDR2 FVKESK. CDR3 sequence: CASSQDYGRGQGSTNYGYTF. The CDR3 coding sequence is TGTGCCAGCAGCCAAGATTATGGTCGAGGACAGGGAAGTACCAACTATGGCTACACCTTC.

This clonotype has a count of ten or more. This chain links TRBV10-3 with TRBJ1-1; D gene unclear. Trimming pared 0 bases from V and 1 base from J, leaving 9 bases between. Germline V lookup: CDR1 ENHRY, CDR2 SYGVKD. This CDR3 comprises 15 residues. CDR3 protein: CAISESLRPNTEAFF. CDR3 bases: TGTGCCATCAGTGAGTCACTACGTCCGAACACTGAAGCTTTCTTT.

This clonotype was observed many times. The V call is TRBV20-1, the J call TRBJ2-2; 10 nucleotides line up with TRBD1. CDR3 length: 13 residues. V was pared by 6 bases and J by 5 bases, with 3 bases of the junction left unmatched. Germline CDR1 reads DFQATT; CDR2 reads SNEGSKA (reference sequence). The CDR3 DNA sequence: TGCAGTGCGGGGACAGGGGTGACCGGGGAGCTGTTTTTT. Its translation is CSAGTGVTGELFF.

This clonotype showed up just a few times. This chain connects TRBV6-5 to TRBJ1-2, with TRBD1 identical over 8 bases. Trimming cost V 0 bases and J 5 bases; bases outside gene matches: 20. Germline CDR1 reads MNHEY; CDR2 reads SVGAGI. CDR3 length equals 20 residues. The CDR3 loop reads CASSYSRGVVGRGLNYGYTF. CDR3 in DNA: TGTGCCAGCAGTTACTCGAGAGGAGTGGTGGGCAGGGGGCTTAATTATGGCTACACCTTC.

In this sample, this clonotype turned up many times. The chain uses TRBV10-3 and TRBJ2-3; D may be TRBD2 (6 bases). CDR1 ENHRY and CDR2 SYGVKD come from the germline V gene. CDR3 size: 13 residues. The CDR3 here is CAVGLALGDTQYF. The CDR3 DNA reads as TGTGCAGTAGGTCTAGCGTTAGGAGATACGCAGTATTTT.

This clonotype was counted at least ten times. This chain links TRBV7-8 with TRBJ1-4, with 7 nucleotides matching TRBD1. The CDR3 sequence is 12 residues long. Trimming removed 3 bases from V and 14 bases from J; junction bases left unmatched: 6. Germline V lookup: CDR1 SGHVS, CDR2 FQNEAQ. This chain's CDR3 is CASSLTGFELFF. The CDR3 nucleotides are TGTGCCAGCAGCTTGACAGGGTTTGAGCTGTTTTTT.

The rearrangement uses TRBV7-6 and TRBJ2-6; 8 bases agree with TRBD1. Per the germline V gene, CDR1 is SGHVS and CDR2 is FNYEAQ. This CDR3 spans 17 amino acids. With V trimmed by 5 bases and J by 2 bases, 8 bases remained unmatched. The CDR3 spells CASSPGQGRTGANVLTF. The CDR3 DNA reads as TGTGCCAGCAGCCCAGGACAGGGTAGAACTGGGGCCAACGTCCTGACTTTC.

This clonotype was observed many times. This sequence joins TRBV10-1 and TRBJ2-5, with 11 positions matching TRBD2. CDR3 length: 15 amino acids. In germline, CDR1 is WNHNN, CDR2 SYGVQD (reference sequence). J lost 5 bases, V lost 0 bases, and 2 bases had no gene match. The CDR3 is CASSESTSGEETQYF. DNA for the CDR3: TGCGCCAGCAGTGAGTCGACTAGCGGGGAGGAGACCCAGTACTTC.

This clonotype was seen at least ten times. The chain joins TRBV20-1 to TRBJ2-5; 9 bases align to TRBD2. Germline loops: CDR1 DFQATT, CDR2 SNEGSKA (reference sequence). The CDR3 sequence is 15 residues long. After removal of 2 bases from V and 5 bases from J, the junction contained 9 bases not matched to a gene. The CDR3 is CSARFLAGGSETQYF. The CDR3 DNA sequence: TGCAGTGCTAGATTTCTCGCGGGGGGGTCGGAGACCCAGTACTTC.

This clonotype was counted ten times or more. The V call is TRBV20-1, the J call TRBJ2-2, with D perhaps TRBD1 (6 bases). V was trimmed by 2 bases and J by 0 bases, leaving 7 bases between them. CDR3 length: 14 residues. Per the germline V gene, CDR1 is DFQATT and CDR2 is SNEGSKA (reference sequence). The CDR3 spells CSARRTANTGELFF. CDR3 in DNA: TGCAGTGCTAGACGGACAGCGAACACCGGGGAGCTGTTTTTT.

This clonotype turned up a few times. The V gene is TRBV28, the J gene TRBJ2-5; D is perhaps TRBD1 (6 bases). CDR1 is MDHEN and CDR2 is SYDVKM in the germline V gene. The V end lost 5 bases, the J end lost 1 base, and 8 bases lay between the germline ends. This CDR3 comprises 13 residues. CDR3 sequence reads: CASSRTVQETQYF. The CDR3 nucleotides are TGTGCCAGCAGTAGGACAGTCCAAGAGACCCAGTACTTC.

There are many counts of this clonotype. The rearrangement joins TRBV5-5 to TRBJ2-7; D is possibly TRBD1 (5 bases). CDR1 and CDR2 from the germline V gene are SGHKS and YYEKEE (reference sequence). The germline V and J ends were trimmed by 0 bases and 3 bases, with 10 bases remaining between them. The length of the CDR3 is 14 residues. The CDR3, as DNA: TGTGCCAGCAGCTTGGCCAGGGTTGGCTACGAGCAGTACGTC. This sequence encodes CASSLARVGYEQYV.

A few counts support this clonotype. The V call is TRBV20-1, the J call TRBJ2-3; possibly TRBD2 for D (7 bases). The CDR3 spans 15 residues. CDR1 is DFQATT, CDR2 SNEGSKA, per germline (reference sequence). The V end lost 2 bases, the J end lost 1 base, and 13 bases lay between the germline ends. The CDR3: CSARYRGGGTDTQYF. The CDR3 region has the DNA TGCAGTGCTAGATATCGAGGGGGGGGCACAGATACGCAGTATTTT.

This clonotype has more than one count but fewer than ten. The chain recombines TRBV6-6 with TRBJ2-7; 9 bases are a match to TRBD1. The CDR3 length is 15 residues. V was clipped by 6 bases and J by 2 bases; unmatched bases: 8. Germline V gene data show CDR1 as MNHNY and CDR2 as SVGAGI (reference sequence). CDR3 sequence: CASRPPGQGAYEQYF. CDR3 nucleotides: TGTGCCAGCAGACCACCGGGACAGGGTGCCTACGAGCAGTACTTC.

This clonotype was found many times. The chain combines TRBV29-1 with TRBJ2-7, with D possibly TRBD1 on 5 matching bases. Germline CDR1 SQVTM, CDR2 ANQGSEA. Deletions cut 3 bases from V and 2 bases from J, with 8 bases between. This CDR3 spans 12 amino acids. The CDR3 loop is CSVDQGTYEQYF. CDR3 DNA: TGCAGCGTTGATCAGGGAACCTACGAGCAGTACTTC.